A selection of T cell receptor beta chains follows, all from one sample in a study of blood T cells in healthy people across ages. TCRdb reanalysed the 5' RACE reads using MiXCR and keeps one entry per CDR3 protein. Of some 760,000 distinct CDR3 sequences in the sample, approximately 25% were seen once. The sample was also linked to a second study, of T cells of mothers and their children.

Sequencing was performed on blood. The receptors derive from a boy aged 10-17 years in good health. Both conserved end residues are part of each CDR3. A D gene is named only where the DNA matches it firmly. Rows give clone size only sometimes, using once, few, many, or a class for an expanded clone.

clone_size	v_call	d_call	j_call	cdr3_nt	cdr3_aa
many	TRBV12-3/TRBV12-4	TRBD2	TRBJ2-5	TGTGCCAGCAGTCCACTAGCGGGAGGAGAGACCCAGTACTTC	CASSPLAGGETQYF
.	TRBV28	.	TRBJ1-1	TGTGCCAGCAGAGAATCAGGGTATGGCACTGAAGCTTTCTTT	CASRESGYGTEAFF
many	TRBV28	.	TRBJ2-7	TGTGCCAGCAGTTTATTAGGCCGGGTGGAGCAAAGGTACTTC	CASSLLGRVEQRYF
.	TRBV29-1	.	TRBJ1-2	TGCAGCGTTGGGGGCCTTACCAACTATGGCTACACCTTC	CSVGGLTNYGYTF
.	TRBV6-5	.	TRBJ2-5	TGTGCCAGCAGTTTAAGCCGGTTTCAAGAGACCCAGTACTTC	CASSLSRFQETQYF
.	TRBV5-6	.	TRBJ2-5	TGTGCCAGCAGCTTCCCCGGGCGGGAGACCCAGTACTTC	CASSFPGRETQYF
.	TRBV7-2	.	TRBJ2-1	TGTGCCAGCAGCTTAGCTGGCGGGACCGCTTACAATGAGCAGTTCTTC	CASSLAGGTAYNEQFF
few	TRBV7-2	.	TRBJ1-5	TGTGCCAGCAGCTCCCCGGGGAATCAGCCCCAGCATTTT	CASSSPGNQPQHF
few	TRBV12-3/TRBV12-4	TRBD1	TRBJ2-1	TGTGCCAGCAGCTGGACAGGGCTTGGGTCCTACAATGAGCAGTTCTTC	CASSWTGLGSYNEQFF
.	TRBV20-1	.	TRBJ2-1	TGCAGTGGAGAGGGCAGATCTTTCAATGAGCAGTTCTTC	CSGEGRSFNEQFF
.	TRBV5-1	TRBD1	TRBJ1-1	TGCGCCAGCAGCTGGAACAGGGGCACGAACACTGAAGCTTTCTTT	CASSWNRGTNTEAFF
.	TRBV27	.	TRBJ2-1	TGTGCCAGCAGTTTAGGGGGGCAGGGGAATGAGCAGTTCTTC	CASSLGGQGNEQFF
few	TRBV20-1	TRBD1	TRBJ2-7	TGCAGTGCTAGAGATAGGACAGGTCACTACGAGCAGTACTTC	CSARDRTGHYEQYF
.	TRBV6-1	.	TRBJ2-5	TGTGCCAGCAGTGGAAGGGCGGGGTACCAAGAGACCCAGTACTTC	CASSGRAGYQETQYF
.	TRBV6-6	.	TRBJ2-7	TGTGCCAGCAGTTACTCGTTTGCAGGGGTGACCTACGAGCAGTACTTC	CASSYSFAGVTYEQYF
many	TRBV28	.	TRBJ2-7	TGTGCCAGCAGTGGCTCACCCTACGAGCAGTACTTC	CASSGSPYEQYF
.	TRBV4-3	.	TRBJ2-7	TGCGCCAGCAGCCAAGATTCAGGGGTCCCCTACGAGCAGTACTTC	CASSQDSGVPYEQYF
few	TRBV10-3	TRBD2	TRBJ2-1	TGTGCCATCAGGCCGGCTAGCGGGGATTACAATGAGCAGTTCTTC	CAIRPASGDYNEQFF
.	TRBV7-3	TRBD2	TRBJ2-3	TGTGCCAGCGCTCCCGGGACTAGAGGTCGTGCAGATACGCAGTATTTT	CASAPGTRGRADTQYF
few	TRBV7-9	.	TRBJ2-1	TGTGCCAGCAGCTCCCCCTCTAACAATGAGCAGTTCTTC	CASSSPSNNEQFF
.	TRBV6-5	TRBD1	TRBJ2-1	TGTGCCAGCAGTTACTCCGGACAGGGGAATTGGAATGAGCAGTTCTTC	CASSYSGQGNWNEQFF
.	TRBV6-6	.	TRBJ1-1	TGTGCCAGCAGCCTCGAGGGGGGCCTGGACACTGAAGCTTTCTTT	CASSLEGGLDTEAFF
.	TRBV6-5	.	TRBJ2-3	TGTGCCAGCAGTTACTCGGCTGGGGGAGATACGCAGTATTTT	CASSYSAGGDTQYF
few	TRBV2	.	TRBJ1-5	TGTGCCAGCAATTCTGGGACAACTAGCAATCAGCCCCAGCATTTT	CASNSGTTSNQPQHF
.	TRBV29-1	TRBD2	TRBJ2-3	TGCAGCGTTCGCGGGAGGGCCGTGGATACGCAGTATTTT	CSVRGRAVDTQYF
few	TRBV6-6	TRBD2	TRBJ2-5	TGTGCCAGCAGTTACTCGACGCGGGGGAGTCAAGAGACCCAGTACTTC	CASSYSTRGSQETQYF
.	TRBV5-1	.	TRBJ2-3	TGCGCCGGCAGTGTACGTGGCACAGATACGCAGTATTTT	CAGSVRGTDTQYF
.	TRBV28	TRBD2	TRBJ2-7	TGTGCCAGCAGTTTATCGATGTTGCGGGAGGGCCCCTACGAGCAGTACTTC	CASSLSMLREGPYEQYF
.	TRBV20-1	TRBD2	TRBJ2-7	TGCAGTGCTCAGCTAGCGGGAGGATGGGAGCAGTACTTC	CSAQLAGGWEQYF
.	TRBV28	TRBD2	TRBJ2-7	TGTGCCAGCATCTTTCTAGCGGGAGTCTACGAGCAGTACTTC	CASIFLAGVYEQYF
.	TRBV7-2	.	TRBJ2-5	TGTGCCAGCAGCTGGGGCCCTGGGGAGACCCAGTACTTC	CASSWGPGETQYF
.	TRBV11-1	.	TRBJ2-7	TGTGCCAGCAGCTTATGGAGGGGATCCGAGCAGTACTTC	CASSLWRGSEQYF
many	TRBV7-9	.	TRBJ1-4	TGTGCCAGCAGCCTCCAAGGGGAAAAACTGTTTTTT	CASSLQGEKLFF
.	TRBV24-1	.	TRBJ2-7	TGTGCCACCAGTGACAACGGACGGATCTACGAGCAGTACTTC	CATSDNGRIYEQYF
.	TRBV9	TRBD1	TRBJ1-2	TGTGCCAGCAGCAGCGGGGACAGGGGGTTCATTTACTATGGCTACACCTTC	CASSSGDRGFIYYGYTF
few	TRBV20-1	TRBD1	TRBJ1-4	TGCAGTGGGCTAGGGGGCCAGTCTTTGGAAAAACTGTTTTTT	CSGLGGQSLEKLFF
.	TRBV6-5	TRBD2	TRBJ2-1	TGTGCCAGCAGTTACGTTGGGGGGGAGGTTGGGCAGTTCTTC	CASSYVGGEVGQFF